This TCR beta chain is from a study of CD8+ T cells in alopecia areata. Overall study: Treatment of the treated patients consisted of oral tofacitinib, 5 to 10 mg twice daily. Whole-study findings and limits: Besides other cells, scalp samples also yield sequences of resident alphabeta T cells from normal skin. For lesional scalp, especially alopecia totalis/universalis, clonality was higher than in normal scalp. It was less clear whether patients shared TCRs than it was in mice, possibly because of HLA.

For this clone: No antigen is known for it.

CDR1 is SQVTM and CDR2 is ANQGSEA in the germline V gene. The length of the CDR3 is 11 residues. The V end lost 7 bases, the J end lost 3 bases, and 9 bases lay between the germline ends. Extraction of RNA preceded its reverse transcription into cDNA, which served as the sequencing template. Measured with immunoSEQ multiplex PCR; TCRdb has only the in-frame clones, and not every one. In the table there are fewer than 200,000 clones, 65% to 75% of which are singletons. The source material was CD8+ T cells sorted from blood, sampled at week 0. This TCR was recovered from a human donor with alopecia areata. V usage is TRBV29-1 and J usage is TRBJ1-2; D is undetermined. This CDR3 reads CSAQSYYGYTF. As DNA, the CDR3 is TGCAGCGCCCAGAGCTACTATGGCTACACCTTC.